The 27 T cell receptor beta chains presented below share a single source sample, sequenced in a study of CD8+ T cells in alopecia areata. The sequencing template was cDNA reverse transcribed from extracted RNA. Repertoires were generated with immunoSEQ multiplex PCR, while TCRdb's copy carries only in-frame clones and drops some. Seen here are around 190,000 clones, more than 55% observed once, and the top ten hold around 5%. The sequencing input was CD8+ T cells sorted from blood. The source is a human donor in good health.

The chain combines TRBV5-6 with TRBJ1-1, with D hard to call. With 2 bases removed from V and 5 bases from J, the gap between germline ends came to 13 bases. The CDR3 runs 14 residues. Germline CDR1 and CDR2: SGHDT and YYEEEE. CDR3 loop: CASSFASPTTEAFF. Here the CDR3 DNA reads TGTGCCAGCAGCTTCGCCAGCCCCACGACTGAAGCTTTCTTT.

The V and J genes are TRBV29-1 and TRBJ2-3; TRBD2 agrees at 10 bases. CDR1 and CDR2 from the germline V gene are SQVTM and ANQGSEA. The junction had 20 bases not matched to a gene; V was cut back by 8 bases and J by 0 bases. The CDR3 sequence is 19 residues long. As DNA, the CDR3 is TGCAGCTTTCTCCCATTCTGGGCTAGCGGGGGTGCTAGCACAGATACGCAGTATTTT. It encodes CSFLPFWASGGASTDTQYF.

This clone was recorded a few times. The chain recombines TRBV5-6 with TRBJ2-6; D gene uncertain. CDR3 size: 17 residues. Germline V gene sequence: CDR1 SGHDT, CDR2 YYEEEE. V lost 4 bases to trimming and J lost 4 bases, with 18 bases between them. The CDR3 sequence is CASSPSPYRPGANVLTF. In nucleotides, the CDR3 is TGTGCCAGCAGCCCATCACCCTACCGGCCGGGGGCCAACGTCCTGACTTTC.

This chain connects TRBV27 to TRBJ2-3; 9 bases agree with TRBD2. The CDR3 sequence is 14 residues long. In germline, CDR1 is MNHEY, CDR2 SMNVEV (reference sequence). The J segment lost 6 bases and the V segment lost 5 bases, leaving 6 bases of the junction unmatched. CDR3 bases: TGTGCCAGCAGTCCTGGACTAGCGATTGATACGCAGTATTTT. This encodes CASSPGLAIDTQYF.

This clone was counted only a few times. J is TRBJ2-7 and V is TRBV19, with 9 bases that match TRBD1. J was trimmed by 1 base and V by 3 bases; bases with no gene match: 1. The CDR3 covers 14 residues. The V gene's germline CDR1 is LNHDA and CDR2 SQIVND (reference sequence). CDR3 nucleotides: TGTGCCAGTAGTATCGGACAGGGGTCCTACGAGCAGTACTTC. As protein: CASSIGQGSYEQYF. Full variable domain (rest looked up from reference TRBV19 and TRBJ2-7): DGGITQSPKYLFRKEGQNVTLSCEQNLNHDAMYWYRQDPGQGLRLIYYSQIVNDFQKGDIAEGYSVSREKKESFPLTVTSAQKNPTAFYLCASSIGQGSYEQYFGPGTRLTVT.

The V gene is TRBV4-1, the J gene TRBJ2-5; D may be TRBD1 or TRBD2 (6 bases each). Germline values: CDR1 MGHRA, CDR2 YSYEKL. V shed 1 base and J shed 1 base, with 16 bases lying between them. The CDR3 runs 17 residues. The CDR3 DNA reads TGCGCCAGCAGCCAAGGCACTGCCGGGGGCCGCCAAGAGACCCAGTACTTC. It specifies CASSQGTAGGRQETQYF.

V usage is TRBV7-2 and J usage is TRBJ2-5, with TRBD1 identical over 7 bases. Per the germline V gene, CDR1 is SGHTA and CDR2 is FQGNSA. This CDR3 has 16 amino acids. The junction had 10 bases not matched to a gene; V was cut back by 1 base and J by 5 bases. The CDR3 reads CASSLEEGAPRETQYF. The CDR3 DNA follows: TGTGCCAGCAGCTTAGAAGAGGGGGCGCCCCGGGAGACCCAGTACTTC.

This chain joins TRBV7-9 and TRBJ2-5; unclear D gene. Germline V gene sequence: CDR1 SEHNR, CDR2 FQNEAQ (reference sequence). The CDR3 is 10 amino acids. Between the trimmed V and J ends, which lost 8 bases and 7 bases, there was a span of 8 bases. For the CDR3, the DNA is TGTGCCAGCGGGATGGGGACCCAGTACTTC. Translating gives CASGMGTQYF.

V gene TRBV29-1 combines with J gene TRBJ2-1; 8 bases fit TRBD1. The junction had 5 bases not matched to a gene; V was cut back by 0 bases and J by 7 bases. Per the germline V gene, CDR1 is SQVTM and CDR2 is ANQGSEA. The CDR3 is 14 residues long. Written as DNA, the CDR3 is TGCAGCGTTGAAGACTGGGACAGGCTGAATGAGCAGTTCTTC. It yields the protein CSVEDWDRLNEQFF.

This chain uses TRBV29-1 with TRBJ1-2; 9 bases line up with TRBD1. After removal of 7 bases from V and 7 bases from J, the junction contained 4 bases not matched to a gene. The CDR3 totals 11 residues. Germline assignment: CDR1 SQVTM and CDR2 ANQGSEA. The CDR3 loop is CSAVTGGGYTF. The CDR3 DNA is TGCAGCGCCGTGACAGGGGGTGGCTACACCTTC.

This clone occurred a few times. This chain links TRBV28 with TRBJ1-5; perhaps TRBD1 as D (5 bases). This CDR3 has 14 amino acids. CDR1 is MDHEN, CDR2 SYDVKM, per germline. Trimming pared 5 bases from V and 6 bases from J, leaving 14 bases between. As DNA, the CDR3 is TGTGCCAGCAGTCCTGGACATAGTGGTCAGCCCCAGCATTTT. It codes for CASSPGHSGQPQHF.

This clone has a handful of counts. V usage is TRBV29-1 and J usage is TRBJ2-1; D tentatively fits TRBD1 or TRBD2 (5 bases each). V was cut by 6 bases and J by 0 bases, with 15 bases left in between. Germline V gene sequence: CDR1 SQVTM, CDR2 ANQGSEA. CDR3 size: 15 residues. The CDR3, as DNA: TGCAGCGTGGAACCAGGGACCAGCTCCTACAATGAGCAGTTCTTC. Its translation is CSVEPGTSSYNEQFF.

The rearrangement joins TRBV9 to TRBJ2-2, with D unclear. The CDR3 length is 12 residues. V was cut by 4 bases and J by 6 bases, with 7 bases left in between. Germline CDR1 and CDR2: SGDLS and YYNGEE. In DNA form, the CDR3 reads TGTGCCAGCAGCATACAGCCCGGGGAGCTGTTTTTT. Its protein is CASSIQPGELFF.

The chain joins TRBV30 to TRBJ1-5; D remains ambiguous. The CDR3 extends over 13 amino acids. From germline, CDR1 is GTSNPN and CDR2 SVGIG (reference sequence). V shed 1 base and J shed 6 bases, with 10 bases lying between them. The CDR3 reads CAWSGPTVQPQHF. DNA for the CDR3: TGTGCCTGGAGTGGCCCGACGGTTCAGCCCCAGCATTTT.

The J gene is TRBJ2-5, the V gene TRBV11-2, with D perhaps TRBD2 (6 bases). The germline CDR1 and CDR2 sequences are SGHAT and FQNNGV. Trimming took off 5 bases at V and 1 base at J, with 11 bases between the two ends. This CDR3 has 14 amino acids. In DNA, the CDR3 is TGTGCCAGCAGCCTGGGACTTGTCCAAGAGACCCAGTACTTC. It yields the protein CASSLGLVQETQYF. Looking up the rest from reference TRBV11-2 and TRBJ2-5 gives the full variable domain: EAGVAQSPRYKIIEKRQSVAFWCNPISGHATLYWYQQILGQGPKLLIQFQNNGVVDDSQLPKDRFSAERLKGVDSTLKIQPAKLEDSAVYLCASSLGLVQETQYFGPGTRLLVL.

The chain is built from TRBV6-4 and TRBJ2-1, with TRBD1 identical over 8 bases. This CDR3 contains 16 residues. Germline V lookup: CDR1 MRHNA, CDR2 SNTAGT. Trimming cost V 6 bases and J 0 bases; bases outside gene matches: 7. The CDR3 nucleotides read TGTGCCAGCAGCGGACAGGGCGCCCACTCCTACAATGAGCAGTTCTTC. Residues: CASSGQGAHSYNEQFF.

The chain recombines TRBV30 with TRBJ1-2; D gene ambiguous. Looked up from germline, CDR1 is GTSNPN and CDR2 is SVGIG (reference sequence). CDR3 size: 13 residues. V shed 0 bases and J shed 8 bases, with 13 bases lying between them. CDR3 loop: CAWSVILDPGYTF. The DNA for the CDR3 is TGTGCCTGGAGTGTGATTCTCGATCCGGGCTACACCTTC. The entire variable domain, with the rest obtained from reference TRBV30 and TRBJ1-2, is as follows: SQTIHQWPATLVQPVGSPLSLECTVEGTSNPNLYWYRQAAGRGLQLLFYSVGIGQISSEVPQNLSASRPQDRQFILSSKKLLLSDSGFYLCAWSVILDPGYTFGSGTRLTVV.

This chain links TRBV30 with TRBJ1-5; 7 bases line up with TRBD1. The germline V gene encodes CDR1 GTSNPN and CDR2 SVGIG (reference sequence). Trimming took 2 bases from V and 5 from J; bases not matched to a gene: 9. The CDR3 runs to 15 residues. The chain's CDR3 is CAWSLLDREDQPQHF. CDR3 in DNA: TGTGCCTGGAGTCTCCTAGACAGGGAGGATCAGCCCCAGCATTTT.

CDR3 residues: CASSGTGSTDTQYF. Here the CDR3 DNA reads TGTGCCAGCAGCGGAACAGGGAGCACAGATACGCAGTATTTT. V gene TRBV9 combines with J gene TRBJ2-3, with a weak D call TRBD1 (6 bases). The germline V gene encodes CDR1 SGDLS and CDR2 YYNGEE. CDR3 length: 14 amino acids. Trimming cost V 3 bases and J 0 bases, with 8 bases left between them. The complete variable domain, with remaining parts taken from reference TRBV9 and TRBJ2-3, reads DSGVTQTPKHLITATGQRVTLRCSPRSGDLSVYWYQQSLDQGLQFLIQYYNGEERAKGNILERFSAQQFPDLHSELNLSSLELGDSALYFCASSGTGSTDTQYFGPGTRLTVL.

The chain couples TRBV7-7 to TRBJ2-7, with a weak D call TRBD2 (6 bases). The CDR3 is 14 amino acids. V dropped 5 bases and J dropped 0 bases, with 11 bases sitting between them. Germline V gene data show CDR1 as SSHAT and CDR2 as FNYEAQ (reference sequence). The CDR3 DNA follows: TGTGCCAGCAGCCCGGGGGAGAGCTCCTACGAGCAGTACTTC. This translates into CASSPGESSYEQYF.

This clone was counted only a few times. The gene calls are TRBV11-2 and TRBJ1-1; D gene ambiguous. The germline gives CDR1 SGHAT, CDR2 FQNNGV. V was cut by 6 bases and J by 0 bases, with 5 bases left in between. This CDR3 is built from 12 residues. The CDR3: CASRSMNTEAFF. As DNA, the CDR3 is TGTGCCAGCAGGAGCATGAACACTGAAGCTTTCTTT.

This chain links TRBV29-1 with TRBJ2-7; D is unclear. The germline V gene has CDR1 SQVTM and CDR2 ANQGSEA. V lost 3 bases, J lost 3 bases, and 9 bases lay in between. The CDR3 spans 12 residues. CDR3 amino acids: CSVEGSYYEQYF. The CDR3, as DNA: TGCAGCGTTGAGGGGTCTTACTACGAGCAGTACTTC.

In its sample, this clone was seen a few times. This chain links TRBV19 with TRBJ1-1; D possibly corresponds to TRBD1 (6 bases). V lost 6 bases and J lost 1, with 12 bases in between. The CDR3 covers 14 residues. In germline, CDR1 is LNHDA, CDR2 SQIVND (reference sequence). Here the CDR3 DNA reads TGTGCCAGTAGCAGGGGAGTGGGGAACACTGAAGCTTTCTTT. Residues: CASSRGVGNTEAFF.

The gene calls are TRBV11-2 and TRBJ2-5, with D maybe TRBD2 (5 bases). Germline V CDR1 and CDR2: SGHAT, FQNNGV. The CDR3 covers 14 residues. The germline V and J ends were trimmed by 7 bases and 0 bases, with 12 bases remaining between them. The CDR3 loop reads CASTPWGDQETQYF. The DNA of the CDR3 is TGTGCCAGCACCCCGTGGGGAGACCAAGAGACCCAGTACTTC.

The chain links TRBV29-1 to TRBJ1-1; D remains unclear. V was trimmed by 3 bases and J by 5 bases, leaving 10 bases between them. The length of the CDR3 is 12 residues. Germline CDR1 reads SQVTM; CDR2 reads ANQGSEA. CDR3 DNA: TGCAGCGTTGAGGTCCGTGGAACTGAAGCTTTCTTT. Amino acids: CSVEVRGTEAFF.

This clone was detected only a few times. The chain joins TRBV4-1 to TRBJ2-5, with 8 bases lining up with TRBD2. This CDR3 comprises 16 residues. Per germline, CDR1 MGHRA and CDR2 YSYEKL. V was pared by 4 bases and J by 4 bases, with 11 bases of the junction left unmatched. CDR3 in amino acids: CASSRYGGETGETQYF. As DNA, the CDR3 is TGCGCCAGCAGCCGCTACGGGGGGGAGACAGGAGAGACCCAGTACTTC.

The chain carries TRBV13 and TRBJ1-6; TRBD1 is a possible D gene (6 bases). The CDR3 runs to 16 residues. Germline lookup yields CDR1 PRHDT and CDR2 FYEKMQ (reference sequence). V lost 1 base, J lost 10 bases, and 17 bases lay in between. CDR3 in amino acids: CASSLVQGRRGSPLHF. Here the CDR3 DNA reads TGTGCCAGCAGCTTAGTCCAGGGGAGGAGGGGGTCACCCCTCCACTTT.